The following is a T cell receptor beta chain sequence with its context. Its cognate antigen is unknown. These data belong to a study of cytomegalovirus exposure and HLA in healthy donors. Both 60 Vbeta primers and 13 Jbeta primers went into the PCR. The method was immunoSEQ multiplex PCR; TCRdb's version includes in-frame clones alone and lacks a portion of them. The table has 150,000 to 200,000 clones, approximately 81% seen once. Germline loops: CDR1 SGHNT, CDR2 YYREEE (reference sequence). The ends were cut back, 2 bases at V and 0 bases at J, with 18 bases in the middle. The CDR3 runs to 18 residues. Regarding the study as a whole: In presence/absence analyses, roughly uniform sequencing depth across donors was assumed. Based on reports, TCR beta sequences accurately predicted HLA-A and HLA-B alleles for most subjects. A later analysis, which compared TCR beta chains of equal frequency, found the HLA-associated ones more clonally expanded.

Sequencing was performed on PBMCs. The TCR originated in a woman under 30 in good health and CMV-seropositive. This rearrangement joins TRBV5-4 to TRBJ1-3; unclear D gene. The CDR3 sequence is CASSLGLQTTVSGNTIYF. The CDR3 DNA reads as TGTGCCAGCAGCTTAGGCCTCCAGACAACCGTCTCTGGAAACACCATATATTTT.